The 24 T cell receptor beta chains below were found in one sample sequenced in a study of blood T cell repertoires in COVID-19. Generated by immunoSEQ multiplex PCR, the TCRdb table keeps only in-frame clones and is missing some. The data show about 250,000 clones, approximately 90% seen once. The sample was PBMCs or T cells enriched from blood (not recorded which). The receptors originated from a woman between 18 and 30 years old who had recovered from COVID-19.

This chain uses TRBV28 with TRBJ1-1; the D gene is possibly TRBD1 (5 bases). Germline V gives CDR1 MDHEN, CDR2 SYDVKM. The germline V and J ends were trimmed by 5 bases and 0 bases, with 10 bases remaining between them. The CDR3 is 14 amino acids. CDR3 sequence (DNA): TGTGCCAGCAGTCTACAGGCTTTGAACACTGAAGCTTTCTTT. It translates to CASSLQALNTEAFF.

The chain uses TRBV9 and TRBJ2-2; 7 bases line up with TRBD1. Germline V gene data show CDR1 as SGDLS and CDR2 as YYNGEE. Trimming cost V 4 bases and J 0 bases; bases outside gene matches: 3. The CDR3 extends over 15 amino acids. CDR3 nucleotides: TGTGCCAGCAGCCCCGGGACAGCGAACACCGGGGAGCTGTTTTTT. Translating gives CASSPGTANTGELFF.

This rearrangement joins TRBV5-1 to TRBJ1-1; no reliable D call. The CDR3 is 14 amino acids. CDR1 is SGHRS and CDR2 is YFSETQ in the germline V gene. V lost 0 bases and J 3 bases, leaving 9 bases between the germline ends. This chain's CDR3 is CASSLEGAYTEAFF. The DNA for the CDR3 is TGCGCCAGCAGCTTGGAGGGAGCCTACACTGAAGCTTTCTTT.

The chain is built from TRBV21-1 and TRBJ1-1; TRBD1 was called by the table and not checked on the DNA. TRBV21-1 represents a pseudogene. The CDR3 contains 16 residues. The CDR3 is CASSKEEQTMNTEAFF. CDR3 DNA: TGTGCCAGCAGCAAAGAAGAACAGACGATGAACACTGAAGCTTTCTTT.

The V and J genes are TRBV7-9 and TRBJ1-1, with a tentative D call TRBD1 (5 bases). This CDR3 comprises 15 residues. Trimming took 2 bases from V and 5 from J, leaving 15 bases between them. Germline V gene lookup returns CDR1 SEHNR and CDR2 FQNEAQ (reference sequence). In DNA, the CDR3 is TGTGCCAGCAGCTTAATCGCCAGGGCTCCGACTGAAGCTTTCTTT. Translated, it gives CASSLIARAPTEAFF.

The CDR3 loop reads CASSQGAPNEKLFF. The CDR3 nucleotides are TGTGCCAGCAGCCAGGGGGCCCCTAATGAAAAACTGTTTTTT. The chain recombines TRBV5-4 with TRBJ1-4, with TRBD1 identical over 8 bases. Germline CDR1 reads SGHNT; CDR2 reads YYREEE (reference sequence). V gave up 4 bases and J gave up 3 bases; unmatched junction bases: 2. The length of the CDR3 is 14 residues.

Only a few counts were recorded for this clone. The chain has TRBV12-3 or TRBV12-4 and TRBJ1-1; possibly TRBD1 for D (6 bases). Trimming removed 7 bases from V and 4 bases from J, with 10 bases in between. This CDR3 has 12 residues. For the CDR3, the DNA is TGTGCCAGCATAACGACAGGCACTGAAGCTTTCTTT. It translates to CASITTGTEAFF.

This clone was counted only a few times. The chain recombines TRBV3-1 (or the pseudogene TRBV3-2) with TRBJ1-2; TRBD1 aligns across 10 bases. CDR1 and CDR2 from the germline V gene are LGHDT and YNNKEL (reference sequence). CDR3 length equals 15 residues. V lost 4 bases, J lost 5 bases, and 7 bases stayed unmatched. This chain's CDR3 is CASSPAGQGLYGYTF. DNA of the CDR3: TGTGCCAGCAGCCCTGCGGGACAGGGGTTATATGGCTACACCTTC.

The chain joins TRBV2 to TRBJ1-2; perhaps TRBD1 as D (5 bases). The CDR3 runs to 12 residues. Germline assignment: CDR1 SNHLY and CDR2 FYNNEI. The V end lost 7 bases, the J end lost 4 bases, and 10 bases lay between the germline ends. CDR3 sequence: CASTDSTYGYTF. CDR3 DNA: TGTGCCAGCACTGACAGTACCTATGGCTACACCTTC.

The chain carries TRBV3-1 (or the pseudogene TRBV3-2) and TRBJ2-1; no clear D gene. The CDR3 spans 13 residues. The germline V gene encodes CDR1 LGHDT and CDR2 YNNKEL (reference sequence). Trimming shortened V by 0 bases and J by 9 bases, and 9 bases separated the two germline ends. The CDR3 sequence: CASSQDWPSEQFF. Written as DNA, the CDR3 is TGTGCCAGCAGCCAAGATTGGCCGTCTGAGCAGTTCTTC.

This clone has more than one count but fewer than ten. The chain employs TRBV7-8 and TRBJ2-1, with unresolved D. Germline CDR1 reads SGHVS; CDR2 reads FQNEAQ. The length of the CDR3 is 16 residues. Trimming removed 0 bases at V and 0 bases at J, with 9 bases between. The CDR3 spells CASSLAGRPSYNEQFF. The CDR3 DNA sequence: TGTGCCAGCAGCTTAGCGGGCAGGCCCTCCTACAATGAGCAGTTCTTC.

The chain is built from TRBV7-9 and TRBJ2-5; a weak D match, TRBD1 (7 bases). This CDR3 has 15 amino acids. The V gene lost 7 bases and the J gene lost 4 bases, with 19 bases spanning the gap. Germline CDR1 SEHNR, CDR2 FQNEAQ (reference sequence). The CDR3 region is CASIRLDRARETQYF. In DNA, the CDR3 is TGTGCCAGCATCAGACTAGACAGGGCCAGAGAGACCCAGTACTTC.

As DNA, the CDR3 is TGTGCCAGCAGCCTTGGGACAGTTACTAACTATGGCTACACCTTC. It translates to CASSLGTVTNYGYTF. The J gene is TRBJ1-2, the V gene TRBV3-1 (or the pseudogene TRBV3-2); 7 bases are a match to TRBD1. The CDR3 consists of 15 residues. J was trimmed by 0 bases and V by 4 bases; bases with no gene match: 5. Germline loops: CDR1 LGHDT, CDR2 YNNKEL (reference sequence).

The chain is built from TRBV19 and TRBJ2-5, with a possible D match to TRBD1 (6 bases). The V gene's germline CDR1 is LNHDA and CDR2 SQIVND (reference sequence). The CDR3 runs to 15 residues. V was clipped by 7 bases and J by 5 bases, with 20 bases between them. CDR3 sequence (DNA): TGTGCCAGTACTCTAAGACAGGATGGTTTGGAGACCCAGTACTTC. Translation gives CASTLRQDGLETQYF.

J is TRBJ1-3 and V is TRBV7-9; D remains ambiguous. Trimming left V 2 bases short and J 3 bases short, with 8 bases between. The CDR3 contains 14 residues. Germline values: CDR1 SEHNR, CDR2 FQNEAQ (reference sequence). The CDR3, as DNA: TGTGCCAGCAGCTTAAGGCGGGTTGGAAACACCATATATTTT. This codes for CASSLRRVGNTIYF.

J is TRBJ1-1 and V is TRBV5-1; D is unclear. The CDR3 runs to 14 residues. CDR1 and CDR2 from the germline V gene are SGHRS and YFSETQ. Trimming pared 0 bases from V and 1 base from J, leaving 7 bases between. CDR3 sequence: CASSLGERNTEAFF. DNA of the CDR3: TGCGCCAGCAGCTTGGGAGAGAGGAACACTGAAGCTTTCTTT.

The chain employs TRBV6-6 and TRBJ1-2; tentatively, D is TRBD1 (5 bases). Germline V gives CDR1 MNHNY, CDR2 SVGAGI (reference sequence). V was pared by 5 bases and J by 0 bases, with 19 bases between. CDR3 length equals 17 residues. CDR3 in amino acids: CASSRSLRGASNYGYTF. The CDR3 bases are TGTGCCAGCAGTCGCTCCCTCCGTGGGGCTTCTAACTATGGCTACACCTTC.

The chain couples TRBV25-1 to TRBJ2-3; TRBD1 aligns across 12 bases. V was clipped by 1 base and J by 5 bases; unmatched bases: 4. The CDR3 is 16 residues long. The germline V gene has CDR1 MGHDK and CDR2 SYGVNS. As DNA, the CDR3 is TGTGCCAGCAGTGAATCTGGGACAGGGGGCGAAGATACGCAGTATTTT. Protein: CASSESGTGGEDTQYF.

The genes are TRBV5-1 and TRBJ1-5; 8 nucleotides match TRBD1. Germline V gene lookup returns CDR1 SGHRS and CDR2 YFSETQ. J was trimmed by 5 bases and V by 3 bases; bases with no gene match: 7. CDR3 length: 15 amino acids. The CDR3: CASSSQGARDQPQHF. In DNA form, the CDR3 reads TGCGCCAGCAGCTCCCAGGGGGCGCGGGATCAGCCCCAGCATTTT.

This chain links TRBV7-9 with TRBJ1-2, with 7 bases that match TRBD1. J lost 3 bases, V lost 5 bases, and 9 bases had no gene match. The CDR3 is 15 residues long. Germline V CDR1 and CDR2: SEHNR, FQNEAQ (reference sequence). The CDR3 DNA sequence: TGTGCCAGCAGCGTACACGAAACAGGGGACTATGGCTACACCTTC. Encoded protein: CASSVHETGDYGYTF.

The chain uses TRBV10-3 and TRBJ1-2; no clear D. The CDR3 covers 13 residues. V lost 11 bases and J lost 0, with 13 bases in between. From germline, CDR1 is ENHRY and CDR2 SYGVKD. The CDR3 loop reads CALTKEPNYGYTF. CDR3 DNA sequence: TGTGCCTTGACCAAGGAGCCTAACTATGGCTACACCTTC.

The chain recombines TRBV3-1 (or the pseudogene TRBV3-2) with TRBJ2-1; 7 bases agree with TRBD1. CDR1 LGHDT and CDR2 YNNKEL come from the germline V gene (reference sequence). The CDR3 has 13 residues. Trimming cost V 0 bases and J 14 bases; bases outside gene matches: 7. CDR3 loop: CASSQDLRGRKFF. The CDR3 DNA sequence: TGTGCCAGCAGCCAAGATCTTAGGGGGCGTAAGTTCTTC.

This rearrangement joins TRBV12-3 or TRBV12-4 to TRBJ1-6; D is undetermined. This CDR3 has 13 amino acids. Trimming took off 2 bases at V and 7 bases at J, with 6 bases between the two ends. The CDR3 spells CASSLNRNSPLHF. DNA of the CDR3: TGTGCCAGCAGTTTAAATCGGAATTCACCCCTCCACTTT.

The chain combines TRBV24-1 with TRBJ1-5; 8 bases agree with TRBD1. Germline V gives CDR1 KGHDR, CDR2 SFDVKD. The CDR3 has 16 residues. CDR3 sequence: CSSDLDRDHFGQPQHF. CDR3 nucleotides: TGTTCCAGTGATTTGGACAGGGACCACTTTGGTCAGCCCCAGCATTTT.